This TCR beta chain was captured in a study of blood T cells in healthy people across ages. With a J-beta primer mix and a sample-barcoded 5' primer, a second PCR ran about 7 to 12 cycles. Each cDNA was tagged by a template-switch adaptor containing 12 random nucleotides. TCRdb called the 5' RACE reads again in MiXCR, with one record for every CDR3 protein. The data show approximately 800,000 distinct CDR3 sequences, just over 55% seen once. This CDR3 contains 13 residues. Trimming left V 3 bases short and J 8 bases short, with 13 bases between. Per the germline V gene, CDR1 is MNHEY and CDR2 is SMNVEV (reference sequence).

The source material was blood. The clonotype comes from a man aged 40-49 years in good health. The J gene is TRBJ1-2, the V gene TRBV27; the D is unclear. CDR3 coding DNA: TGTGCCAGCAGTTTTTCAGGAACCCTGGGCTACACCTTC. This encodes CASSFSGTLGYTF.